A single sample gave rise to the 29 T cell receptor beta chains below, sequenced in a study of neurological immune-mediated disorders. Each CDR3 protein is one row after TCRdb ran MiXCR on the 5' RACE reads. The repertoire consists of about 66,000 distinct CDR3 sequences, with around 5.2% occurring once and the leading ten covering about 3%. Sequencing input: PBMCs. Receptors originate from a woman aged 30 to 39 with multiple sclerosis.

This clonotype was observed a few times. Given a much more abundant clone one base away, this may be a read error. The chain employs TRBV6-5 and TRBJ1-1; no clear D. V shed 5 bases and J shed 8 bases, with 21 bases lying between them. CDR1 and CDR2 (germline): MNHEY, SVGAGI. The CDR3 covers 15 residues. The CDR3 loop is CASSGPGKGKSEAFF. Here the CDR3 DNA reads TGTGCCAGCAGTGGCCCTGGAAAGGGAAAGTCGGAAGCTTTCTTT.

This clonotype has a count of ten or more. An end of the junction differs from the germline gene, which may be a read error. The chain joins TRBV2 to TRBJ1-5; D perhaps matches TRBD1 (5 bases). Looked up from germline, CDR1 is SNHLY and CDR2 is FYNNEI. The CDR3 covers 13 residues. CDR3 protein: CASSGDHNQPQNF. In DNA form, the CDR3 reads TGTGCCAGCAGTGGGGACCACAATCAGCCCCAGAATTTT.

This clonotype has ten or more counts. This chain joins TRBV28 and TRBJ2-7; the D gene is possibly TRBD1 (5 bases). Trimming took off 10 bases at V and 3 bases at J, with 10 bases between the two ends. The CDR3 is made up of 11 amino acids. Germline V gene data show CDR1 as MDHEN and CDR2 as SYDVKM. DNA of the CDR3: TGTGCCACCCAGGGATTCTACGAGCAGTACTTC. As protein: CATQGFYEQYF.

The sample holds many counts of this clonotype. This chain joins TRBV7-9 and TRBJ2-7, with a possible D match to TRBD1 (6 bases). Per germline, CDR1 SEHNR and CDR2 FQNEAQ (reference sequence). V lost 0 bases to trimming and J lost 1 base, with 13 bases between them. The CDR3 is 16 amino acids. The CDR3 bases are TGTGCCAGCAGCTTAGCCCGACAGGTCCTGTCCTACGAGCAGTACTTC. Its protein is CASSLARQVLSYEQYF.

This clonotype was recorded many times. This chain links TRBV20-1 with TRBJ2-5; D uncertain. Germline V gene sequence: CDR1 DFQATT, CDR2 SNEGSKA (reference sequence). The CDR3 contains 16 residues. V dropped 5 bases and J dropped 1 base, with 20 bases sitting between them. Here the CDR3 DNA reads TGCAGTGCTCCTTACGGACCGGGCCTATTCCAAGAGACCCAGTACTTC. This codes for CSAPYGPGLFQETQYF.

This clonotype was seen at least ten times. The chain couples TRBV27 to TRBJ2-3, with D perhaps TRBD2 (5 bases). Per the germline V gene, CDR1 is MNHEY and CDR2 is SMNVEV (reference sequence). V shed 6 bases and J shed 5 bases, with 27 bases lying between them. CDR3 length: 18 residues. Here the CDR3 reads CASSPPGRASKGGDTQYF. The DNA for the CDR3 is TGTGCCAGCAGCCCACCCGGGCGGGCATCTAAGGGCGGAGATACGCAGTATTTT.

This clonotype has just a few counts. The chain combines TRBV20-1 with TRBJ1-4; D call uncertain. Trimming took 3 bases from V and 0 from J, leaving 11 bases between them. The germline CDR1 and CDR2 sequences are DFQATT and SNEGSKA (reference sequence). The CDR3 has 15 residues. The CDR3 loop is CSARVGLATNEKLFF. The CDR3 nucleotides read TGCAGTGCTAGGGTGGGCCTTGCAACTAATGAAAAACTGTTTTTT.

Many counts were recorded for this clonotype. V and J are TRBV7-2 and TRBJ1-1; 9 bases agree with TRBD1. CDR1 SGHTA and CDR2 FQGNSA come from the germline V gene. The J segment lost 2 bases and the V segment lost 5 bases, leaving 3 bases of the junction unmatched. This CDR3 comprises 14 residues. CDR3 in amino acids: CASSPTGGNTEAFF. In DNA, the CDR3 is TGTGCCAGCAGCCCGACAGGGGGAAACACTGAAGCTTTCTTT. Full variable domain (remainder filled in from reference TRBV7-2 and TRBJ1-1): GAGVSQSPSNKVTEKGKDVELRCDPISGHTALYWYRQSLGQGLEFLIYFQGNSAPDKSGLPSDRFSAERTGGSVSTLTIQRTQQEDSAVYLCASSPTGGNTEAFFGQGTRLTVV.

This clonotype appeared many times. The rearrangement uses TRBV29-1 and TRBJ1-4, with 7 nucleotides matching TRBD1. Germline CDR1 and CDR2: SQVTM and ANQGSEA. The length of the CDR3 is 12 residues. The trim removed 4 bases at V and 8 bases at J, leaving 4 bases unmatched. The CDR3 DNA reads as TGCAGCGTTGGACAGGGAGGAGAAAAACTGTTTTTT. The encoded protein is CSVGQGGEKLFF. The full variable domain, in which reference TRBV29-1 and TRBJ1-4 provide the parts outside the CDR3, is SAVISQKPSRDICQRGTSLTIQCQVDSQVTMMFWYRQQPGQSLTLIATANQGSEATYESGFVIDKFPISRPNLTFSTLTVSNMSPEDSSIYLCSVGQGGEKLFFGSGTQLSVL.

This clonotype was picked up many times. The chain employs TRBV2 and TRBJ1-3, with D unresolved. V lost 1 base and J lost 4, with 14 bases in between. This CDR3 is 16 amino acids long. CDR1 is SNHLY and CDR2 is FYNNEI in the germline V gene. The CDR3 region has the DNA TGTGCCAGCAGTGAAGTTGGGATTTTGGGCGGAAACACCATATATTTT. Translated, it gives CASSEVGILGGNTIYF.

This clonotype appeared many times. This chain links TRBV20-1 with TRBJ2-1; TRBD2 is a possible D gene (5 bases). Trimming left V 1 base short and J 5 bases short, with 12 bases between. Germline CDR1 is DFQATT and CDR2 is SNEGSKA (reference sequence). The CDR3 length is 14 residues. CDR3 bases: TGCAGTGCTAGAGGGGAGACTCAACACAATGAGCAGTTCTTC. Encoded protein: CSARGETQHNEQFF.

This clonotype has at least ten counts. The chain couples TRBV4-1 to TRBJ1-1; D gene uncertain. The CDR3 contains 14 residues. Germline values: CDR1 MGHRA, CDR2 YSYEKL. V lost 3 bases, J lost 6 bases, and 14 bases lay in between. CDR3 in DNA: TGCGCCAGCAGCCACGATTCCCTCCGAGCTGAAGCTTTCTTT. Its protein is CASSHDSLRAEAFF.

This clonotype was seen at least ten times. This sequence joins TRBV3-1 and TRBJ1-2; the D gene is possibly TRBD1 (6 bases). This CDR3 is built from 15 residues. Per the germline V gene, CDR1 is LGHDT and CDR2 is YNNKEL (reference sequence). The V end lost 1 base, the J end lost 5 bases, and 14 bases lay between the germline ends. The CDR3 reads CASSQGVGQGYGYTF. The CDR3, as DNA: TGTGCCAGCAGCCAAGGAGTCGGGCAGGGGTATGGCTACACCTTC.

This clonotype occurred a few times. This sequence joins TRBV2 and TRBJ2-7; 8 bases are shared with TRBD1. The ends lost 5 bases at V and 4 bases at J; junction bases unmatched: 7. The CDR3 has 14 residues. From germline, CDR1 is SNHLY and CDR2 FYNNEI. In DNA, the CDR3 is TGTGCCAGCAGTCAAATACAGGGGGGTTACGAGCAGTACTTC. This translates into CASSQIQGGYEQYF.

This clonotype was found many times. The CDR3 DNA reads as TGCGCCAGCAGCTTGGCTTCAGATACGCAGTATTTT. It encodes CASSLASDTQYF. The V call is TRBV5-1, the J call TRBJ2-3; D gene uncertain. V lost 0 bases and J 4 bases, leaving 3 bases between the germline ends. Germline V gives CDR1 SGHRS, CDR2 YFSETQ. The length of the CDR3 is 12 residues. Full variable domain (rest looked up from reference TRBV5-1 and TRBJ2-3): KAGVTQTPRYLIKTRGQQVTLSCSPISGHRSVSWYQQTPGQGLQFLFEYFSETQRNKGNFPGRFSGRQFSNSRSEMNVSTLELGDSALYLCASSLASDTQYFGPGTRLTVL.

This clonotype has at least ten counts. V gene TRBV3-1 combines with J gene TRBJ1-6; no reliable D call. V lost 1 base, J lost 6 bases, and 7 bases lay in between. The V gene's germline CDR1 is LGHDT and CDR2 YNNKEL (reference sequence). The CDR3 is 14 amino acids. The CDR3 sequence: CASSQGDFNSPLHF. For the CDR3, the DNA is TGTGCCAGCAGCCAAGGAGATTTTAATTCACCCCTCCACTTT.

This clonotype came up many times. The CDR3 DNA follows: TGCGCCAGCAGCCCAGGGGGCTTAACGGGTTCTGGGGCCAACGTCCTGACTTTC. Protein: CASSPGGLTGSGANVLTF. The genes are TRBV5-1 and TRBJ2-6; 8 bases line up with TRBD1. Germline trimming cut 4 bases from V and 1 base from J; bases unmatched to any gene: 10. The CDR3 is 18 residues long. From germline, CDR1 is SGHRS and CDR2 YFSETQ.

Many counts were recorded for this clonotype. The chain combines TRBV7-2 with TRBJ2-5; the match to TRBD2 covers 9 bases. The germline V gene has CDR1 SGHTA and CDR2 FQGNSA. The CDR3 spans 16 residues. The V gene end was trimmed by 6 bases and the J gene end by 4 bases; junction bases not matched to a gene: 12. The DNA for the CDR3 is TGTGCCAGCAGTCAGAACCGAGCGGGGGGTGCAGAGACCCAGTACTTC. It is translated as CASSQNRAGGAETQYF.

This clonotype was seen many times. CDR3 sequence (DNA): TGTGCCATCAGTGAGTCCCTGGGCTTTGACAATGAGCAGTTCTTC. Its translation: CAISESLGFDNEQFF. This rearrangement joins TRBV10-3 to TRBJ2-1; D not certain. V was trimmed by 0 bases and J by 5 bases, leaving 11 bases between them. CDR1 and CDR2 (germline): ENHRY, SYGVKD. The CDR3 totals 15 residues.

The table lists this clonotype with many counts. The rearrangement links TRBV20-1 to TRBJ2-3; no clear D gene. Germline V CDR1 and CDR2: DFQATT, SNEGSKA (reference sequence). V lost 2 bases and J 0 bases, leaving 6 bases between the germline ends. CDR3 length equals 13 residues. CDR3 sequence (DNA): TGCAGTGCTAGACAGGCTAGCACAGATACGCAGTATTTT. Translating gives CSARQASTDTQYF.

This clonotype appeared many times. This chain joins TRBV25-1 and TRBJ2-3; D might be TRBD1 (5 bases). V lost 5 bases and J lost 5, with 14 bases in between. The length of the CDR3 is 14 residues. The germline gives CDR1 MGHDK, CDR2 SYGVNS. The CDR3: CASSHDRFKDTQYF. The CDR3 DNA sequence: TGTGCCAGCAGTCACGACAGATTTAAAGATACGCAGTATTTT.

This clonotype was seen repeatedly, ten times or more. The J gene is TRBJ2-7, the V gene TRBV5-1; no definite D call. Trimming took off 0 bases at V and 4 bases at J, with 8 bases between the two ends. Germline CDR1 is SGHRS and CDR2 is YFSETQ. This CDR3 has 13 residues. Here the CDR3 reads CASSLGAGYEQYF. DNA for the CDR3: TGCGCCAGCAGCTTGGGGGCAGGATACGAGCAGTACTTC.

Here the CDR3 DNA reads TGTGCCAGCAGTCCAACCGGCGGGCCTCAGTTCTTC. Protein: CASSPTGGPQFF. The gene calls are TRBV12-3 or TRBV12-4 and TRBJ2-1; D may be TRBD2 (5 bases). This CDR3 is 12 amino acids long. Trimming cost V 5 bases and J 13 bases, with 15 bases left between them.

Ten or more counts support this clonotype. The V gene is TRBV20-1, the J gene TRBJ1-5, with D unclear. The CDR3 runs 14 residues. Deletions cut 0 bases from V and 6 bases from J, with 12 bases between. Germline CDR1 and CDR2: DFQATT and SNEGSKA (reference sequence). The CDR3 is CSAREIAGSQPQHF. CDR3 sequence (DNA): TGCAGTGCTAGAGAGATAGCGGGGAGTCAGCCCCAGCATTTT.

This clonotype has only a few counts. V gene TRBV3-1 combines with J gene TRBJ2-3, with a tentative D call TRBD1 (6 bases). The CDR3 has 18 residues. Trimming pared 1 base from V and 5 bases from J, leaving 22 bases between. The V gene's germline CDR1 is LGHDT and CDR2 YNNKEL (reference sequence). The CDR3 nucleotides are TGTGCCAGCAGCCAAGTTGGTCCGCCAGGGGCTTCCGGAGATACGCAGTATTTT. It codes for CASSQVGPPGASGDTQYF.

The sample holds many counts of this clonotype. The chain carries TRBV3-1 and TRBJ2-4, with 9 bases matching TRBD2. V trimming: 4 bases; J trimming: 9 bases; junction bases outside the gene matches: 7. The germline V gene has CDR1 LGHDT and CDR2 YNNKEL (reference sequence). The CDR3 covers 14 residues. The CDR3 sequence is CASSPRTSVAIQYF. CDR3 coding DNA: TGTGCCAGCAGCCCCCGGACTAGCGTCGCCATTCAGTACTTC.

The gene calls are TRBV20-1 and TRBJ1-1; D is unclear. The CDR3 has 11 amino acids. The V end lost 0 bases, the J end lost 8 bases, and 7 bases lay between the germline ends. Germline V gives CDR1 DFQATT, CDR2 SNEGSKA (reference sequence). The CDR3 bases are TGCAGTGCTAGAGATGCGCCCGAAGCTTTCTTT. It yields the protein CSARDAPEAFF.

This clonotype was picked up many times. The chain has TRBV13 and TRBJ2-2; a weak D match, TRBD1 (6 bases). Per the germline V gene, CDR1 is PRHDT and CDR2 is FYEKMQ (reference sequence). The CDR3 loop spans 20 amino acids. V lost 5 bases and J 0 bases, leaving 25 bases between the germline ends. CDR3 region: CASSRIQTGTHKANTGELFF. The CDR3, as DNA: TGTGCCAGCAGCCGAATCCAGACAGGAACCCACAAAGCGAACACCGGGGAGCTGTTTTTT.

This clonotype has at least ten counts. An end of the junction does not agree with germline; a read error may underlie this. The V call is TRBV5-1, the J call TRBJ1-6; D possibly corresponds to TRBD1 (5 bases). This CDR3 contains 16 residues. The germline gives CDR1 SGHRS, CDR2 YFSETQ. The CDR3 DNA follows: TGCGCCAGCAGCGTCCGGGGGGGTGGCGATAATTCACCCCTCAACTTT. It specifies CASSVRGGGDNSPLNF.